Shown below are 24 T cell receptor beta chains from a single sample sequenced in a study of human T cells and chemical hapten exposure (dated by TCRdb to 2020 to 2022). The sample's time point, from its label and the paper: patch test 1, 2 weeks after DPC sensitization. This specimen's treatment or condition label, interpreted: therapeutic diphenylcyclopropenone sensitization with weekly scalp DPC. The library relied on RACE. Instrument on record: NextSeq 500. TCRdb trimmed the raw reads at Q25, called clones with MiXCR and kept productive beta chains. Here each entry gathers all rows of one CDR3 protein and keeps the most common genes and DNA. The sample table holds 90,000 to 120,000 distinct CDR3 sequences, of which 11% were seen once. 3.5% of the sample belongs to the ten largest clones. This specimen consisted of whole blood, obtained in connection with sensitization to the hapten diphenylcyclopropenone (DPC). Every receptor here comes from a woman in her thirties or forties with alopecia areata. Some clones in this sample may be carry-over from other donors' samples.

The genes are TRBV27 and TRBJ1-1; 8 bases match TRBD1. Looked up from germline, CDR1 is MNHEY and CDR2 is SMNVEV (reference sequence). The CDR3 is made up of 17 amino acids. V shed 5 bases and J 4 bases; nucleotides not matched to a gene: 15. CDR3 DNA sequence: TGTGCCAGCAGTCCCAACCAGGGGGCCGTATGGAGCACTGAAGCTTTCTTT. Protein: CASSPNQGAVWSTEAFF.

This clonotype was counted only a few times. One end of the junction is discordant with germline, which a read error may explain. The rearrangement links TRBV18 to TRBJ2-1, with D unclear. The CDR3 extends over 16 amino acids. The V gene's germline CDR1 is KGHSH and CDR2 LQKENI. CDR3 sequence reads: CASSPPGSSSYNEQFF. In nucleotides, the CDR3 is TGTGCCAGCTCCCCACCTGGGTCAAGCTCCTACAATGAGCAGTTCTTC.

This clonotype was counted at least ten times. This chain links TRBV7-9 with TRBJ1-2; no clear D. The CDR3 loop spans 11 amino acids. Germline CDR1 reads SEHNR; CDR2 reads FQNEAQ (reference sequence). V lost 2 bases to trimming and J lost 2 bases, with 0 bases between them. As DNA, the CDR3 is TGTGCCAGCAGCTTAAACTATGGCTACACCTTC. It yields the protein CASSLNYGYTF.

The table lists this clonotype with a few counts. As DNA, the CDR3 is TGTGCCAGTAGTATAGACACCGGGACAGCGGCTTTCTTT. Amino acid sequence: CASSIDTGTAAFF. This chain uses TRBV19 with TRBJ1-1, with 7 nucleotides matching TRBD1. Germline values: CDR1 LNHDA, CDR2 SQIVND (reference sequence). The CDR3 runs to 13 residues. The V segment lost 0 bases and the J segment 11 bases; nucleotides outside the gene matches: 6.

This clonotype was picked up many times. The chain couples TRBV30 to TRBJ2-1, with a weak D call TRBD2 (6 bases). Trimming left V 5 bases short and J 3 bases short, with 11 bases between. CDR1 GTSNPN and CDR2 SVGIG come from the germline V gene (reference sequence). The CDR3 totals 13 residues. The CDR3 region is CAWGGPNYNEQFF. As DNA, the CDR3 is TGTGCCTGGGGAGGGCCGAACTACAATGAGCAGTTCTTC. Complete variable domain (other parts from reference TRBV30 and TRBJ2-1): SQTIHQWPATLVQPVGSPLSLECTVEGTSNPNLYWYRQAAGRGLQLLFYSVGIGQISSEVPQNLSASRPQDRQFILSSKKLLLSDSGFYLCAWGGPNYNEQFFGPGTRLTVL.

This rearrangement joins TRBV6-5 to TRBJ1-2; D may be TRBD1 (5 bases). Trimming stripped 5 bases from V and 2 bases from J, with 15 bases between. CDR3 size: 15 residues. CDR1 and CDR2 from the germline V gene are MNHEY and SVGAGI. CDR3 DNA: TGTGCCAGCAGTCCGATGGGCAGGGCCAACTATGGCTACACCTTC. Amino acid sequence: CASSPMGRANYGYTF.

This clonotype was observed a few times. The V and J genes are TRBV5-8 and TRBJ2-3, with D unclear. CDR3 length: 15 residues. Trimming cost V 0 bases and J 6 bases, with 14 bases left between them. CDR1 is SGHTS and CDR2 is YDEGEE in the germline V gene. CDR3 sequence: CASSLGQTADDTQYF. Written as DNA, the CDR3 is TGTGCCAGCAGCTTGGGGCAGACGGCAGATGATACGCAGTATTTT.

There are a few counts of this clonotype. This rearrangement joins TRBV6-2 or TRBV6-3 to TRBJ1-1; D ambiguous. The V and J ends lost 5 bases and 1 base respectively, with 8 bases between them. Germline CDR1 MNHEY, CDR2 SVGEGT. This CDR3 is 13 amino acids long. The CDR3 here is CASSRPANTEAFF. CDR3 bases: TGTGCCAGCAGTAGGCCAGCGAACACTGAAGCTTTCTTT.

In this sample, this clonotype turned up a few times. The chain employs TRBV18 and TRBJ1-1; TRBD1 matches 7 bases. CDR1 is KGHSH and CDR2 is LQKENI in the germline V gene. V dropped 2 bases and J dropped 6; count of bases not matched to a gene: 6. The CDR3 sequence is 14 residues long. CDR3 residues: CASSPDRVWSEAFF. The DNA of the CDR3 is TGTGCCAGCTCACCAGACAGGGTTTGGTCTGAAGCTTTCTTT.

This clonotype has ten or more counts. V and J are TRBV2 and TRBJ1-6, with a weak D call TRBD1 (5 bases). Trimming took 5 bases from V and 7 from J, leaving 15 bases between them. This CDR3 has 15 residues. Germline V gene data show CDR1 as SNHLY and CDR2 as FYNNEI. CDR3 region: CASSPRDLQNSPLHF. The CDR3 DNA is TGTGCCAGCAGTCCCCGGGACCTACAGAATTCACCCCTCCACTTT. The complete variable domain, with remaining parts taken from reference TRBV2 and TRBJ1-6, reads EPEVTQTPSHQVTQMGQEVILRCVPISNHLYFYWYRQILGQKVEFLVSFYNNEISEKSEIFDDQFSVERPDGSNFTLKIRSTKLEDSAMYFCASSPRDLQNSPLHFGNGTRLTVT.

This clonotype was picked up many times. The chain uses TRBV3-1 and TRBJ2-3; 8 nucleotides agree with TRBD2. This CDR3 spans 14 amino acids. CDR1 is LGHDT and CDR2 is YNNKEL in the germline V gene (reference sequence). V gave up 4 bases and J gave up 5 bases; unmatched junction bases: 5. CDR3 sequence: CASSRLAGGDTQYF. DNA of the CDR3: TGTGCCAGCAGCCGACTTGCGGGGGGAGATACGCAGTATTTT.

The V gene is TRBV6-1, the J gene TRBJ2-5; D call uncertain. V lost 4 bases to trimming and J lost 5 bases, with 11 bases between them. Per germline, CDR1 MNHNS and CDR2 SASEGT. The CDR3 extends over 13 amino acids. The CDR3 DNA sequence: TGTGCCAGCAGTGGACACGAAGGGGAGACCCAGTACTTC. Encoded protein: CASSGHEGETQYF.

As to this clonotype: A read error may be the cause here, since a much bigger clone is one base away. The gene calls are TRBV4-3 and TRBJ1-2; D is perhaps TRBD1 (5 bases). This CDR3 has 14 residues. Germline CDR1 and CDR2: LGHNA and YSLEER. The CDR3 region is CASNQAGTREGYTF. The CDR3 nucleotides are TGCGCCAGCAACCAAGCCGGGACGAGGGAAGGCTACACCTTC.

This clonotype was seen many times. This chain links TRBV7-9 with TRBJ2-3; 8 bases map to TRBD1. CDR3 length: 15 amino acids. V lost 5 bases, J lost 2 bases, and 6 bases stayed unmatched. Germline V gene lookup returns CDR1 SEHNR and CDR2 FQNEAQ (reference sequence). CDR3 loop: CASSRGQGTTDTQYF. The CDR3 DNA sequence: TGTGCCAGCAGCCGCGGACAGGGTACCACAGATACGCAGTATTTT.

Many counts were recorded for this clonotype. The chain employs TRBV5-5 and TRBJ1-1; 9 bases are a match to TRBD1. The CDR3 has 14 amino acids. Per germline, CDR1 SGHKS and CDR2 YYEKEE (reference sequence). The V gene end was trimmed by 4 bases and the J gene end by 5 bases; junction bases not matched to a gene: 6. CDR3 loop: CASSLNRGRTEAFF. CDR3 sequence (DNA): TGTGCCAGCAGCCTCAACAGGGGGCGGACTGAAGCTTTCTTT.

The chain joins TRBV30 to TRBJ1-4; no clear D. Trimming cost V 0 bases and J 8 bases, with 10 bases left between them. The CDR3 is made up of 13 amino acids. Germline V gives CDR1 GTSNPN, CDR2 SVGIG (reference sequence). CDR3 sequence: CAWSVQLIEKLFF. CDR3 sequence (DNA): TGTGCCTGGAGTGTACAGCTTATAGAAAAACTGTTTTTT.

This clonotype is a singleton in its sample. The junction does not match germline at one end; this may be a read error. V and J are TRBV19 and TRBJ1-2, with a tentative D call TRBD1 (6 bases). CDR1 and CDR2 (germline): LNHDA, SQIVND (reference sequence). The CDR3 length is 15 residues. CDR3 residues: CATRTGAQANCGYTF. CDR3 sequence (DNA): TGTGCCACCCGCACGGGGGCACAAGCTAACTGTGGCTACACCTTC.

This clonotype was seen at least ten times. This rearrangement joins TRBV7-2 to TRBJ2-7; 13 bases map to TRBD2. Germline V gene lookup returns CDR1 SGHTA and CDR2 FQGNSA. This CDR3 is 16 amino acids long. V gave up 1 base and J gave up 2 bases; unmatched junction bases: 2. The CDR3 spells CASSLGTSGSPYEQYF. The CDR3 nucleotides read TGTGCCAGCAGCTTAGGGACTAGCGGGAGCCCCTACGAGCAGTACTTC.

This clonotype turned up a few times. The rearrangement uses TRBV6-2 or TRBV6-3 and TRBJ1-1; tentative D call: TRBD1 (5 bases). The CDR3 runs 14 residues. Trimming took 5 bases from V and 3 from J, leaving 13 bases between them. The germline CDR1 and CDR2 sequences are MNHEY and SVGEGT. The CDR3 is CASSADPRDTEAFF. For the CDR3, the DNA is TGTGCCAGCAGTGCCGACCCCAGGGACACTGAAGCTTTCTTT.

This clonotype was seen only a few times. The CDR3, as DNA: TGTGCCAGCAGCCCTACCGGGCCTCTAGCCAAAAACATTCAGTACTTC. Translating it yields CASSPTGPLAKNIQYF. The gene calls are TRBV7-9 and TRBJ2-4; D ambiguous. CDR1 is SEHNR, CDR2 FQNEAQ, per germline (reference sequence). V gave up 5 bases and J gave up 0 bases, with 14 bases separating them. CDR3 length: 16 residues. Using reference TRBV7-9 and TRBJ2-4 for the parts outside the CDR3, the full variable domain is DTGVSQNPRHKITKRGQNVTFRCDPISEHNRLYWYRQTLGQGPEFLTYFQNEAQLEKSRLLSDRFSAERPKGSFSTLEIQRTEQGDSAMYLCASSPTGPLAKNIQYFGAGTRLSVL.

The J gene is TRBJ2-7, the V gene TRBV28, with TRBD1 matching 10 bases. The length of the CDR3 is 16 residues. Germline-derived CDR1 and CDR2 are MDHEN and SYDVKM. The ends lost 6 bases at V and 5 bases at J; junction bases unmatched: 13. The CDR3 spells CASSYLPGQGVHEQYF. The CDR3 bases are TGTGCCAGCAGCTACCTCCCCGGACAGGGGGTCCACGAGCAGTACTTC.

Here the CDR3 DNA reads TGTGCCAGCAGGCACGGTAGCTCCTATAATTCACCCCTCCACTTT. Translated: CASRHGSSYNSPLHF. The J gene is TRBJ1-6, the V gene TRBV6-5, with no clear D. Trimming left V 6 bases short and J 0 bases short, with 9 bases between. CDR3 length: 15 amino acids. Germline-derived CDR1 and CDR2 are MNHEY and SVGAGI.

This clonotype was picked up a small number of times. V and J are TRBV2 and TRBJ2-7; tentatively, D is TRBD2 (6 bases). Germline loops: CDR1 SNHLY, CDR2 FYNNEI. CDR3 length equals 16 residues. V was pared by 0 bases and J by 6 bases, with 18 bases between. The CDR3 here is CASSEARRVGGGEQYF. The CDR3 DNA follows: TGTGCCAGCAGTGAAGCTCGTCGTGTGGGGGGAGGCGAGCAGTACTTC.

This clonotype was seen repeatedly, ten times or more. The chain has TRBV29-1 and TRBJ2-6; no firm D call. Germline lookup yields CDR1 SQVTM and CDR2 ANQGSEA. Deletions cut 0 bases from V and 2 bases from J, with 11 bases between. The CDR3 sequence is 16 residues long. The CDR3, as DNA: TGCAGCGTTGAAGATCTAAGGCAGGCTGGGGCCAACGTCCTGACTTTC. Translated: CSVEDLRQAGANVLTF.